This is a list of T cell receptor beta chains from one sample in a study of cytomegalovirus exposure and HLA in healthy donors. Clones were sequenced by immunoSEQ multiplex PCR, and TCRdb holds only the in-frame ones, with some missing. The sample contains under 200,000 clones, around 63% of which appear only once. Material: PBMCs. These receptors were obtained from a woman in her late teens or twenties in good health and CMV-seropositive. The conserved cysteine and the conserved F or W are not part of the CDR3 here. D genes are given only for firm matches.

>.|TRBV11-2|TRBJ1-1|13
ASSPSTGVNTEAF
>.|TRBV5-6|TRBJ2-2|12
ASSLDVSTGELF
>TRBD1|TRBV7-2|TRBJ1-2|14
ASSLGDRGSGGGYT
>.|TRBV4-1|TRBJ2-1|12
ASSKKEDYNEQF
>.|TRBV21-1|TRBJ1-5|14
ASRSAGPGMGQPQH
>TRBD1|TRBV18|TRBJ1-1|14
ASSEGTGTGYTEAF
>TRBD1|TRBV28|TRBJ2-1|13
ASSLGQGVYNEQF
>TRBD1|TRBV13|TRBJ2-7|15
ASSKNWDRPPAYEQY
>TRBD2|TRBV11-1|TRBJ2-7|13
ASSLAGLGRDEQY
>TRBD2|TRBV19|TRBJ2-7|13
ASSPKRGGNYEQY
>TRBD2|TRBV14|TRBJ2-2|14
ASSSSGRSWTGELF
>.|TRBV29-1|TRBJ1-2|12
SVDGDVVGSGYT
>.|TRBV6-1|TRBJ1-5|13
ASGSLSAGNQPQH
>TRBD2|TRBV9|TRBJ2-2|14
ASSLTSGSPTGELF
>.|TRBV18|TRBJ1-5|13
ASSPGTGSNQPQH
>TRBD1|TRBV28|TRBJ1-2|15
ASSSYGPRQGVGGYT
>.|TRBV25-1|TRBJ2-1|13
ASSTRTAFENEQF
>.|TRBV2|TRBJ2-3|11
ASGGRFTDTQY
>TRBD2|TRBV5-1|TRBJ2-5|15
ASRGLAGVESGETQY
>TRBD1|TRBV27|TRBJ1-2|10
ASSRTGYGYT
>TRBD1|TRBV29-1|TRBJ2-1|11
RCGTGAYNEQF
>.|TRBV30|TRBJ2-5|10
AWSVLAWEQY
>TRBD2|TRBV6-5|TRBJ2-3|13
ASSYLAGGHDTQY
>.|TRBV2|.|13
ASSDAVLSSYEQY
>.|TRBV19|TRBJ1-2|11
ASNDHRVDGYT
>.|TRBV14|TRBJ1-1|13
ASSPYSDSNTEAF
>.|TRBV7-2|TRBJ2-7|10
ASSLDLAKQY
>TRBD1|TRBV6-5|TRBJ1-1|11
ASSVTGGTEAF